This T cell receptor beta chain is from a study of early T cells in non-severe SARS-CoV-2 infection (dated by TCRdb to about 2021). Regarding the research as a whole: Because TCR sequencing was done on bulk RNA from unsorted whole blood, the alpha and beta chains could not be paired. Overall study results and their limits: VDJdb matching was skewed toward anti-spike CD8 responses, so virus-specific expansions were likely underestimated and private and CD4 specificities were missed.

On this clonotype: Its antigen is unknown. Base qualities are not recorded, but no much larger clone differs from it by a single base.

Library prep was done by 5' RACE. Sequencing was carried out with a NextSeq 500. Unique molecular identifiers were attached to individual cDNA molecules in the TCR library protocol so that sequencing error and PCR bias could be corrected. Both TCR alpha and beta chains were sequenced, and tight co-correlation was observed between alpha and beta sequence abundances in each sample. For the original study's pipeline: Decombinator V4 was used to perform V gene, J gene and CDR3 annotation of TCR sequences. Expanded TCRs were defined as changing significantly between any two time points under a Poisson model with p below 0.0001. TCR abundances were normalised to the total number of TCRs sequenced per sample and expressed as counts per million. MAIT TCRs were defined by TRAV1-2 paired with TRAJ12, TRAJ20 or TRAJ33, and iNKT TCRs by TRAV10 paired with TRAJ18. VDJdb, accessed on 1 November 2021, was searched for TCRs annotated for CMV, EBV and SARS-CoV-2, and TCRs annotated for more than one antigen were excluded. TCRdb cleaned the public reads at Q25 with fastp, built clones with MiXCR and kept in-frame beta chains. Every entry covers one CDR3 protein and lists the most common genes and DNA from its rows. The V and J calls were determined by TCRdb, not by the authors. This sample is represented by 70,000 to 95,000 distinct CDR3 sequences; approximately 15% of them were singletons. The top ten hold approximately 2.6% of the sample.

Set within a cohort of healthcare workers in London, UK, this nested case-control study involved weekly PCR testing of nasopharyngeal swabs along with blood sampling. Healthcare workers were enrolled in the week of the UK lockdown, from 23 to 31 March 2020, and were followed every week for up to about 16 weeks. CDR1 is given as SGHRS and CDR2 as YFSETQ, both from the germline V gene. The CDR3 sequence holds 14 residues, the cysteine and phenylalanine included. The retained sequence is limited to the CDR3, 42 bases, with the frame set at the first base. The junction shows trimming of 8 bases on V and 8 bases on J, plus 23 bases between the germline ends.

This receptor was obtained from an adult who was a healthcare worker with PCR-confirmed SARS-CoV-2 infection or an uninfected control (not recorded which). Recombination joined TRBV5-1 with TRBJ2-7; the D gene is unclear. Sequencing input: whole blood. This receptor carries the CDR3 CASMTEPKLSKQYF. Here is the DNA: TGCGCCAGTATGACGGAGCCGAAGCTATCAAAGCAGTACTTC.